A selection of T cell receptor beta chains follows, all from one sample in a study of blood T cell repertoires in COVID-19. Libraries were prepared by immunoSEQ multiplex PCR; TCRdb keeps only in-frame clonotypes and omits some of them. This sample has around 330,000 clones, with about 85% found just once. Material for sequencing was PBMCs or T cells enriched from blood (not recorded which). These receptors originate from a woman aged 25 to 39 who had been exposed to COVID-19. The CDR3 runs from the conserved cysteine through the conserved F or W. Each record gives: J gene, D gene, clone size, V gene, CDR3 DNA, CDR3 protein. The D gene is left open where the match is weak. The size of a clone is reported for some rows only, either as once, few or many, or as a class for expanded clones.

J: TRBJ2-2; D: TRBD1; size: few; V: TRBV11-3; DNA: TGTGCCAGCAGCTTAGTACAGGGGGCCTCGAACACCGGGGAGCTGTTTTTT; CDR3: CASSLVQGASNTGELFF
J: TRBJ2-5; D: TRBD2; size: -; V: TRBV7-9; DNA: TGTGCCAGCAGCTCCCTGAGTTTGACTAGCGGGATCCAAGAGACCCAGTACTTC; CDR3: CASSSLSLTSGIQETQYF
J: TRBJ2-5; D: -; size: -; V: TRBV11-1; DNA: TGTGCCAGCAGCTTACAGGGAACTGGAGGGCAAGAGACCCAGTACTTC; CDR3: CASSLQGTGGQETQYF
J: TRBJ1-5; D: -; size: -; V: TRBV19; DNA: TGTGCCAGTAGTAATGTGGGAGTTCAGCCCCAGCATTTT; CDR3: CASSNVGVQPQHF
J: TRBJ2-7; D: TRBD2; size: -; V: TRBV28; DNA: TGTGCCAGCAGGACTAGCGGGGGGCTGAGCGAGCAGTACTTC; CDR3: CASRTSGGLSEQYF
J: TRBJ1-3; D: -; size: -; V: TRBV30; DNA: TGTGCCTGGACCGTGGGGGGGGGAACCACCATATATTTT; CDR3: CAWTVGGGTTIYF
J: TRBJ2-3; D: -; size: -; V: TRBV10-3; DNA: TGTGCCATCAGTGAGTCGGGAGGCACAGATACGCAGTATTTT; CDR3: CAISESGGTDTQYF
J: TRBJ2-1; D: TRBD2; size: -; V: TRBV2; DNA: TGTGCCAGCAGTGTAATAGGGAGGAGCGGGAGTACCTACAATGAGCAGTTCTTC; CDR3: CASSVIGRSGSTYNEQFF
J: TRBJ1-2; D: -; size: -; V: TRBV28; DNA: TGTGCCAGCAGTTGGGGCGATAACTATGGCTACACCTTC; CDR3: CASSWGDNYGYTF
J: TRBJ1-1; D: TRBD1; size: -; V: TRBV27; DNA: TGTGCCAGCAACCGACAGGGGGATTGGACTGAAGCTTTCTTT; CDR3: CASNRQGDWTEAFF
J: TRBJ2-2; D: TRBD1; size: -; V: TRBV7-9; DNA: TGTGCCAGCAGCTTAGAGGGGTTCGGCAGGGGGCAAACCGGGGAGCTGTTTTTT; CDR3: CASSLEGFGRGQTGELFF
J: TRBJ1-1; D: -; size: -; V: TRBV5-4; DNA: TGTGCCAGCAGCTTGGGAGGGTCTCGCCAGGCTTTCTTT; CDR3: CASSLGGSRQAFF
J: TRBJ1-5; D: -; size: once; V: TRBV6-5; DNA: TGTGCCAGCAGCAAGACAGGAGTGAGCAATCAGCCCCAGCATTTT; CDR3: CASSKTGVSNQPQHF
J: TRBJ1-2; D: TRBD1; size: -; V: TRBV30; DNA: TGTGCCTGGGTAAAACAGGGGGCCGACTATGGCTACACCTTC; CDR3: CAWVKQGADYGYTF
J: TRBJ2-1; D: -; size: -; V: TRBV19; DNA: TGTGCCAGTAGCCGAACTCCCCTAAGCTCCTACAATGAGCAGTTCTTC; CDR3: CASSRTPLSSYNEQFF
J: TRBJ1-4; D: -; size: -; V: TRBV28; DNA: TGTGCCAGCAGGGGGCAGGAAGAAAAACTGTTTTTT; CDR3: CASRGQEEKLFF
J: TRBJ1-5; D: -; size: -; V: TRBV27; DNA: TGTGCCAGCAGTCCTATTTACAATCAGCCCCAGCATTTT; CDR3: CASSPIYNQPQHF
J: TRBJ1-5; D: -; size: -; V: TRBV15; DNA: TGTGCCACCAGCAGAGCTCCAGGTGGCAATCAGCCCCAGCATTTT; CDR3: CATSRAPGGNQPQHF
J: TRBJ1-3; D: -; size: -; V: TRBV28; DNA: TGTGCCAGCAGTTTATATCGCGGTTCTGGAAACACCATATATTTT; CDR3: CASSLYRGSGNTIYF
J: TRBJ1-5; D: -; size: -; V: TRBV30; DNA: TGTGCCTTGTCTGGCGGTGGCAATCAGCCCCAGCATTTT; CDR3: CALSGGGNQPQHF
J: TRBJ1-5; D: -; size: -; V: TRBV19; DNA: TGTGCCAGTAGTACCTACGACAGAGTCTCTGAGCCCCAGCATTTT; CDR3: CASSTYDRVSEPQHF